The present T cell receptor beta chain was sequenced within a study of shared clonotypes between healthy human individuals (dated by TCRdb to between 2020 and 2021). Turning to the overall study: The cohort comprised a couple of women and a few men aged 18 to 49 years. Per donor, leukapheresis produced somewhere between about 0.8 and 9 billion PBMCs. To estimate repertoire size and how much clonotype sharing occurs between individuals, the study deeply sequenced the blood TCR repertoires of several healthy adults. Per donor, three plates each were used for CD4 naive and CD4 memory, two for CD8 naive, and one for CD8 memory. Different laboratories and diverse techniques were used to prepare libraries and sequence TCR repertoires, to increase sequencing depth and limit assay-specific biases.

TCR CDR3 regions were amplified from genomic DNA by multiplex PCR using the deep immunoSEQ assay. Extracted genomic DNA from each cell subset was distributed evenly across all wells of several immunoSEQ 96-well plates, and each plate was treated as a replicate. For sorted subsets, around 0.2 ug of genomic DNA, equivalent to tens of thousands of T cell genomes, went into each replicate PCR. The purified libraries were quantified using a Qubit 3.0 fluorometer, sized with a Bioanalyzer 2100, and then quantified again using the KAPA Library Quantification kit. Every immunoSEQ 96-well plate was sequenced on a separate single-read 150-cycle Illumina NextSeq 550 flow cell. In the authors' own workflow: The immunoSEQ output contained only junctional sequences without quality scores, so filtering could not match that applied to full-length reads. To assign V/J genes and CDR3, sequences were annotated against IMGT germline references using PyIR, a Python wrapper for IgBLAST v1.9. Reads were removed for weak V/J assignments (E-value above 1e-6), missing CDR3, stop codons, out-of-frame junctions, or ambiguous translated residues. V3J clonotypes were defined as sequences sharing the same inferred V gene, J gene, and CDR3 amino acid sequence. To compute the percentage overlap between repertoires, the number of shared unique clonotypes was divided by the size of the smaller repertoire. RTK rarefaction, the Chao1 estimator, and Recon v2.1 estimates of unobserved clonotypes were used to assess repertoire richness. For all TCRbeta clonotypes obtained by the gDNA method from a few donors, generation probabilities were computed with OLGA. TCRdb obtained this table from immuneACCESS and retained in-frame rearrangements with V and J assigned. These tables miss some clones; where compared with another copy, unresolved V genes account for less than half of the shortfall, and the remainder is unexplained. V, J and clone size are those of that table, while D and trimming were read from the DNA. This sample comprises over 750,000 clones, 96% of them detected only once. Of the sample, less than 0.25% is held by the ten largest clones.

For the CD8 naive samples, CD45RO-negative cells were positively selected for CCR7, yielding a CD45RA+CCR7+ population from which TemRA cells were excluded. Healthy HIV-negative adults with no recently reported acute infections or vaccinations were included as donors. All donors were Caucasian adults living in Nashville, Tennessee, USA. Blood was collected by leukapheresis, and PBMCs were isolated by Ficoll-Histopaque density gradient centrifugation and then cryopreserved in liquid nitrogen vapor phase. Purity and quantity of every magnetically sorted T cell population were checked by analytical flow cytometry. Genomic DNA was isolated from every sorted fraction and measured by UV absorbance on a Nanodrop 2000c. Compared with germline, V lacks 1 base and J lacks 6 bases; bases without a gene match: 7. The germline V gene (reference sequence) sets CDR1 to LNHDA and CDR2 to SQIVND. The CDR3 numbers 16 residues from cysteine through phenylalanine. Of all the DNA, just the CDR3 is kept, 48 bases in frame from base 1.

Beyond this particular receptor, the publication reports: Based on pairwise subsampling, the degree of clonotype sharing among donors was expected to be affected by sequencing depth. Sampling was restricted to blood, and TCR repertoires in tissue are likely to differ from TCR repertoires in blood. Naive subsets generally had larger estimated clonotype richness than memory subsets did. Because the study included a small number of donors, the genetic and exposure-history diversity represented was limited. Rarefaction of sorted-subset datasets indicated incomplete sequencing despite the large sequencing depth. When a handful of donors were compared, the shared fraction of clonotypes was around 5.1% for naive CD4, around 3.6% for naive CD8, 2% to 2.5% for memory CD4, and 0.35% to 0.5% for memory CD8. Clonotypes shared by all four sorted-subset donors showed higher generation probabilities than non-shared clonotypes.

Remarks on this clone: Its antigen is currently not known. Qualities for individual bases were not recorded, and no much larger clone is one base off.

The sequenced material came from naive CD8+ T cells sorted from blood. The sample's cell subset or site label, in plain terms: CD45RA+CCR7+. The chain was built from TRBV19 and TRBJ2-2; 8 bases in the middle match TRBD2. The sequence was obtained from a man aged 25-45 years in good health. CDR3 region: CASSIGVTSVAGELFF. The nucleotide sequence reads as follows: TGTGCCAGTAGTATAGGTGTGACTAGCGTGGCCGGGGAGCTGTTTTTT.